These T cell receptor beta chains were read from a single sample in a study of T cell repertoires in cytomegalovirus infection. TCRdb itself ran the reads through MiXCR, one entry per CDR3 protein. The data hold 550,000 to 700,000 distinct CDR3 sequences, with approximately 40% observed a single time. These TCRs' antigens remain unknown. Material: cultured PBMCs, obtained from culture after CMV antigen stimulation. These TCRs come from a human donor in good health (CMV status not recorded). Some clones in this sample may be carry-over from other donors' samples. Each CDR3 is given without its conserved first and last residue. The size entry is marked missing in some rows and otherwise reads once, few, many or a size class.

clone size: once; V gene: TRBV4-1; CDR3 protein: ASSPLSVSGAYNEQF
clone size: NA; V gene: TRBV7-2; CDR3 protein: ASRPDRASNQPQH
clone size: once; V gene: TRBV10-3; CDR3 protein: AISDRRVTEAF
clone size: many; V gene: TRBV7-2; CDR3 protein: ASSSPRGGISGNEKLF
clone size: NA; V gene: TRBV12-3/TRBV12-4; CDR3 protein: ASSLQGVNQPQH
clone size: NA; V gene: TRBV20-1; CDR3 protein: SAGDSPTNTQY
clone size: NA; V gene: TRBV6-1; CDR3 protein: ASSESRADTQY
clone size: NA; V gene: TRBV15; CDR3 protein: ATSRNPSGTVYNEQF
clone size: NA; V gene: TRBV7-2; CDR3 protein: ASSLGGGTNPVRTQY
clone size: few; V gene: TRBV24-1; CDR3 protein: ATSSGKLNTEAF
clone size: few; V gene: TRBV6-5; CDR3 protein: ASSSYQGGGYEQY
clone size: NA; V gene: TRBV7-6; CDR3 protein: ASSLTSRGTYNSPLH
clone size: NA; V gene: TRBV28; CDR3 protein: AYSRESNQPQH
clone size: NA; V gene: TRBV28; CDR3 protein: ASSFLDYKETQY
clone size: NA; V gene: TRBV7-2; CDR3 protein: ASVPRGGPRSEQF
clone size: many; V gene: TRBV7-2; CDR3 protein: ASSSRANGEQF
clone size: few; V gene: TRBV5-6; CDR3 protein: ASSLVALETQY
clone size: few; V gene: TRBV7-2; CDR3 protein: ASSLSPTTPTDTQY
clone size: NA; V gene: TRBV6-5; CDR3 protein: ASSYSYTGEVDYEQY
clone size: NA; V gene: TRBV28; CDR3 protein: ASSLGSGRSLH
clone size: NA; V gene: TRBV15; CDR3 protein: ATSRGGGADSNQPQH
clone size: NA; V gene: TRBV7-9; CDR3 protein: ASSLVAGGGQPQH
clone size: once; V gene: TRBV2; CDR3 protein: ASSYTSGPSHNEQF
clone size: few; V gene: TRBV7-2; CDR3 protein: ASSLEGLRDTPLEQY
clone size: few; V gene: TRBV7-9; CDR3 protein: ASSSRPGTSRTMYYEQY
clone size: NA; V gene: TRBV6-6; CDR3 protein: ASSYSRGSYGYT
clone size: NA; V gene: TRBV4-2; CDR3 protein: ASSQDREGPGANVLT
clone size: NA; V gene: TRBV7-2; CDR3 protein: ASSLVFRAETQY
clone size: NA; V gene: TRBV7-2; CDR3 protein: ASSFGRIDTQY
clone size: NA; V gene: TRBV18; CDR3 protein: ASSQGADTEAF
clone size: NA; V gene: TRBV20-1; CDR3 protein: SKGYPNQPQH
clone size: NA; V gene: TRBV27; CDR3 protein: ASSLLSLGRINSPLH
clone size: few; V gene: TRBV6-2/TRBV6-3; CDR3 protein: ASSYSGLAAYEQY
clone size: NA; V gene: TRBV27; CDR3 protein: ASKGFGVSHQPQH
clone size: NA; V gene: TRBV7-9; CDR3 protein: ASSPGRRGGYGYT
clone size: NA; V gene: TRBV19; CDR3 protein: ASSTSVGPETQY
clone size: NA; V gene: TRBV20-1; CDR3 protein: SAVRGASQPQH
clone size: NA; V gene: TRBV4-3; CDR3 protein: ASSPNGGLEQF
clone size: NA; V gene: TRBV20-1; CDR3 protein: SARDLSGHNEQF
clone size: few; V gene: TRBV6-6; CDR3 protein: ASSETQGSYSGANVLT
clone size: NA; V gene: TRBV20-1; CDR3 protein: SAEGLAGTSTDTQY
clone size: few; V gene: TRBV7-8; CDR3 protein: ASSPKPSGYSGANVLT
clone size: few; V gene: TRBV6-5; CDR3 protein: ASSWTFDGDSYEQY
clone size: once; V gene: TRBV7-2; CDR3 protein: ASSPDGQGNQPQH